The 27 T cell receptor beta chains reported below all come from one sample, sequenced in a study of post-analysis software for immune sequencing data (dated by TCRdb to the mid-2010s). Broader findings and caveats from the paper: Significantly higher frequencies in patients than in controls were found for five or six TRBV segments, including TRBV5-6, TRBV5-1 and TRBV20-1.

Libraries were built with PCR. Sequencer: Illumina HiSeq 2500. To reduce PCR and sequencing biases, unique molecular identifiers were incorporated into the TCR beta cDNA libraries. TCRdb reprocessing: public reads trimmed at Q25 with fastp, clones called with MiXCR, in-frame beta chains kept. Merged by CDR3 protein, the rows form single entries marked with the most common genes and DNA. This sample is represented by around 500,000 distinct CDR3 sequences; 30% to 40% of them were singletons. About 6% of the sample comes from the top ten. These receptors' antigens are unknown. Sequenced material: blood. The receptors come from a girl aged 2 to 17 with multiple sclerosis.

In this sample, this clonotype turned up a few times. V gene TRBV10-1 combines with J gene TRBJ2-1, with D perhaps TRBD1 (5 bases). CDR3 length: 15 residues. V was trimmed by 6 bases and J by 6 bases, leaving 18 bases between them. Germline V gene lookup returns CDR1 WNHNN and CDR2 SYGVQD (reference sequence). The CDR3 bases are TGCGCCAGCAGCCATGTCCAGGGTGGCCGCAATGAGCAGTTCTTC. Translating gives CASSHVQGGRNEQFF.

The sample holds a few counts of this clonotype. The CDR3 loop is CASSQTAQGAYNEQFF. Here the CDR3 DNA reads TGTGCCAGCAGCCAGACCGCACAGGGGGCTTACAATGAGCAGTTCTTC. The chain has TRBV3-1 and TRBJ2-1, with 9 bases matching TRBD1. The V and J ends lost 3 bases and 4 bases, in that order; junction bases with no gene match: 7. Germline assignment: CDR1 LGHDT and CDR2 YNNKEL (reference sequence). This CDR3 is built from 16 residues.

This clonotype was observed many times. The chain couples TRBV20-1 to TRBJ2-3, with TRBD1 as a possible D gene (6 bases). The CDR3 runs to 13 residues. From germline, CDR1 is DFQATT and CDR2 SNEGSKA (reference sequence). The V end was cut by 1 base, the J end by 1 base, with 6 bases between. The CDR3 sequence: CSARGQGTDTQYF. CDR3 coding DNA: TGCAGTGCTAGAGGACAGGGCACAGATACGCAGTATTTT.

The chain employs TRBV20-1 and TRBJ1-1, with a weak D call TRBD1 (6 bases). With 5 bases removed from V and 2 bases from J, the gap between germline ends came to 15 bases. CDR3 size: 14 residues. Germline values: CDR1 DFQATT, CDR2 SNEGSKA (reference sequence). DNA for the CDR3: TGCAGTGCTGAAAACCGGGACACAAACACTGAAGCTTTCTTT. This codes for CSAENRDTNTEAFF.

This clonotype has a count of ten or more. This chain joins TRBV7-2 and TRBJ2-3; 7 bases are a match to TRBD2. The CDR3 has 15 amino acids. Looked up from germline, CDR1 is SGHTA and CDR2 is FQGNSA. Germline trimming cut 2 bases from V and 6 bases from J; bases unmatched to any gene: 8. In DNA, the CDR3 is TGTGCCAGCAGCTTAAAGGCGGGGGACTCCGATACGCAGTATTTT. This encodes CASSLKAGDSDTQYF.

This clonotype was seen a handful of times. The chain couples TRBV20-1 to TRBJ2-1, with unresolved D. Germline V gene lookup returns CDR1 DFQATT and CDR2 SNEGSKA (reference sequence). V was shortened by 6 bases and J by 13 bases, with 16 bases between the two germline ends. The CDR3 has 11 residues. The CDR3 nucleotides are TGCAGTGCCCCCCGTTCGGCCTACCAGTTCTTC. Amino acids: CSAPRSAYQFF.

This clonotype was counted only a few times. The rearrangement links TRBV4-2 to TRBJ2-1; a weak D match, TRBD1 (7 bases). V was pared by 4 bases and J by 4 bases, with 17 bases between. The germline V gene encodes CDR1 LGHNA and CDR2 YNFKEQ. The CDR3 has 16 amino acids. The CDR3 loop is CASSRQGGTVYNEQFF. The CDR3 bases are TGTGCCAGCAGCCGGCAGGGGGGCACTGTGTACAATGAGCAGTTCTTC.

The V call is TRBV11-2, the J call TRBJ1-2; D may be TRBD1 (5 bases). Deletions cut 4 bases from V and 7 bases from J, with 19 bases between. Per germline, CDR1 SGHAT and CDR2 FQNNGV. This CDR3 has 15 residues. The CDR3: CASSSTPSGTVGYTF. The CDR3 DNA is TGTGCCAGCAGCTCGACCCCCTCAGGGACGGTTGGCTACACCTTC.

The V gene is TRBV20-1, the J gene TRBJ2-5, with D possibly being TRBD2 (5 bases). V was trimmed by 5 bases and J by 3 bases, leaving 13 bases between them. Germline CDR1 reads DFQATT; CDR2 reads SNEGSKA (reference sequence). The CDR3 is made up of 13 amino acids. The chain's CDR3 is CSAPRSGEETQYF. The CDR3 nucleotides are TGCAGTGCTCCTCGTTCCGGGGAAGAGACCCAGTACTTC.

This chain joins TRBV10-2 and TRBJ2-1, with 7 positions matching TRBD2. V gave up 7 bases and J gave up 0 bases; unmatched junction bases: 6. CDR3 size: 15 residues. Germline loops: CDR1 WSHSY, CDR2 SAAADI. The CDR3 sequence is CASTRGESSYNEQFF. CDR3 sequence (DNA): TGCGCCAGCACCCGGGGGGAGAGCTCCTACAATGAGCAGTTCTTC.

The genes are TRBV6-6 and TRBJ2-5; possibly TRBD2 for D (5 bases). The CDR3 consists of 14 residues. V lost 2 bases, J lost 4 bases, and 11 bases lay in between. Germline values: CDR1 MNHNY, CDR2 SVGAGI (reference sequence). CDR3 region: CASSYAGGGETQYF. In DNA form, the CDR3 reads TGTGCCAGCAGTTACGCAGGAGGAGGAGAGACCCAGTACTTC.

This clonotype was found a few times. The V call is TRBV10-3, the J call TRBJ2-7; 9 nucleotides align to TRBD1. The germline CDR1 and CDR2 sequences are ENHRY and SYGVKD. J was trimmed by 5 bases and V by 3 bases; bases with no gene match: 2. The CDR3 contains 13 residues. CDR3 loop: CAISEQGANEQYF. The CDR3 DNA sequence: TGTGCCATCAGTGAACAGGGGGCCAACGAGCAGTACTTC.

This clonotype has only one observation. The chain recombines TRBV6-1 with TRBJ1-5; 9 bases are shared with TRBD1. The germline gives CDR1 MNHNS, CDR2 SASEGT. The CDR3 totals 18 residues. Germline trimming cut 4 bases from V and 1 base from J; bases unmatched to any gene: 11. The CDR3 is CASSASGTGLVSNQPQHF. The CDR3 DNA reads TGTGCCAGCAGTGCTTCCGGGACAGGGTTGGTGAGCAATCAGCCCCAGCATTTT.

The table lists this clonotype with many counts. The V gene is TRBV27, the J gene TRBJ2-7; possibly TRBD1 or TRBD2 for D (6 bases each). Trimming left V 6 bases short and J 0 bases short, with 9 bases between. The CDR3 totals 13 residues. Germline V gene sequence: CDR1 MNHEY, CDR2 SMNVEV (reference sequence). The CDR3 sequence: CASSGGGSYEQYF. The DNA of the CDR3 is TGTGCCAGCAGCGGAGGGGGCTCCTACGAGCAGTACTTC.

The rearrangement links TRBV5-1 to TRBJ1-4; 8 bases line up with TRBD1. There are 13 residues in the CDR3. V lost 5 bases, J lost 8 bases, and 5 bases stayed unmatched. Germline V CDR1 and CDR2: SGHRS, YFSETQ. The CDR3 sequence: CASRVQGAEKLFF. CDR3 bases: TGCGCCAGCAGAGTTCAGGGGGCAGAAAAACTGTTTTTT. Full variable domain (rest looked up from reference TRBV5-1 and TRBJ1-4): KAGVTQTPRYLIKTRGQQVTLSCSPISGHRSVSWYQQTPGQGLQFLFEYFSETQRNKGNFPGRFSGRQFSNSRSEMNVSTLELGDSALYLCASRVQGAEKLFFGSGTQLSVL.

This rearrangement joins TRBV5-1 to TRBJ1-1, with TRBD1 matching over 10 bases. Trimming removed 4 bases from V and 4 bases from J; junction bases left unmatched: 4. Germline V gene data show CDR1 as SGHRS and CDR2 as YFSETQ. The CDR3 runs 14 residues. CDR3 DNA: TGCGCCAGCAGCACGGACAGGGGGGGCACTGAAGCTTTCTTT. It codes for CASSTDRGGTEAFF.

This clonotype was seen many times. The chain employs TRBV20-1 and TRBJ2-1; 12 bases align to TRBD2. The CDR3 loop spans 15 amino acids. CDR1 is DFQATT and CDR2 is SNEGSKA in the germline V gene (reference sequence). The ends lost 7 bases at V and 9 bases at J; junction bases unmatched: 13. The CDR3 reads CSEGSLAGGFGEQFF. The CDR3 DNA is TGCAGTGAAGGATCACTAGCGGGGGGTTTCGGTGAGCAGTTCTTC.

This clonotype was recorded a few times. The chain couples TRBV18 to TRBJ1-2; D unresolved. This CDR3 is 14 amino acids long. The V end lost 2 bases, the J end lost 2 bases, and 9 bases lay between the germline ends. CDR1 is KGHSH, CDR2 LQKENI, per germline. Here the CDR3 reads CASSPAGANYGYTF. CDR3 coding DNA: TGTGCCAGCTCACCAGCTGGTGCAAACTATGGCTACACCTTC.

This chain connects TRBV3-1 to TRBJ2-5; D tentatively fits TRBD1 or TRBD2 (5 bases each). Germline V gene lookup returns CDR1 LGHDT and CDR2 YNNKEL (reference sequence). The ends were cut back, 3 bases at V and 2 bases at J, with 10 bases in the middle. The CDR3 spans 14 residues. DNA of the CDR3: TGTGCCAGCAGCCAGGCAGGGAGTCAAGAGACCCAGTACTTC. This encodes CASSQAGSQETQYF.

V is TRBV5-1 and J is TRBJ1-1; 8 bases align to TRBD1. The germline V gene has CDR1 SGHRS and CDR2 YFSETQ. The length of the CDR3 is 12 residues. V shed 4 bases and J 10 bases; nucleotides not matched to a gene: 6. CDR3 sequence (DNA): TGCGCCAGCAGCCCGGACAGGGTGGTAGCTTTCTTT. It yields the protein CASSPDRVVAFF.

The chain joins TRBV7-9 to TRBJ1-4; weak D call: TRBD1 (5 bases). CDR3 length equals 15 residues. Looked up from germline, CDR1 is SEHNR and CDR2 is FQNEAQ (reference sequence). The ends were cut back, 5 bases at V and 3 bases at J, with 13 bases in the middle. CDR3 DNA sequence: TGTGCCAGCAGCCAACCGGGGCGGGCTAATGAAAAACTGTTTTTT. Protein product: CASSQPGRANEKLFF.

Remarks on this clonotype: Germline and junction disagree at one end, which may indicate a read error. This chain links TRBV7-3 with TRBJ1-6; possibly TRBD1 for D (6 bases). There are 14 residues in the CDR3. Looked up from germline, CDR1 is SGHTA and CDR2 is FQGTGA. The CDR3 coding sequence is TGTGCCAGCAGCTCCAGGGGATACGGTTCACCCCCCCACTTT. As protein: CASSSRGYGSPPHF.

The chain is built from TRBV2 and TRBJ2-3; D is perhaps TRBD1 (5 bases). The CDR3 is 11 amino acids. Germline values: CDR1 SNHLY, CDR2 FYNNEI. Trimming removed 10 bases from V and 5 bases from J, with 10 bases in between. CDR3 nucleotides: TGTGCCATAGACAGACAAGATACGCAGTATTTT. Its protein is CAIDRQDTQYF.

This clonotype came up a few times. The rearrangement uses TRBV3-1 and TRBJ2-1; possible D gene TRBD2, 5 bases. Trimming took off 4 bases at V and 0 bases at J, with 16 bases between the two ends. Germline CDR1 reads LGHDT; CDR2 reads YNNKEL (reference sequence). This CDR3 comprises 17 residues. The CDR3 sequence is CASSLRGPQASYNEQFF. The DNA for the CDR3 is TGTGCCAGCAGCCTCCGAGGGCCCCAGGCCTCCTACAATGAGCAGTTCTTC.

This clonotype came up a few times. The gene calls are TRBV10-2 and TRBJ1-1; 8 bases are shared with TRBD1. This CDR3 has 13 amino acids. Trimming cost V 7 bases and J 2 bases; bases outside gene matches: 3. Per germline, CDR1 WSHSY and CDR2 SAAADI. The CDR3 region has the DNA TGCGCCAGCAAGGGACAGGCTAACACTGAAGCTTTCTTT. Residues: CASKGQANTEAFF.

In this sample, this clonotype turned up a few times. This rearrangement joins TRBV5-1 to TRBJ2-4, with D maybe TRBD2 (5 bases). V was clipped by 0 bases and J by 8 bases, with 12 bases between them. This CDR3 has 14 residues. Germline V gene lookup returns CDR1 SGHRS and CDR2 YFSETQ. The CDR3 loop is CASSLAEGVYIQYF. The CDR3 DNA reads TGCGCCAGCAGCTTGGCCGAGGGAGTATACATTCAGTACTTC.

The V and J genes are TRBV20-1 and TRBJ1-2; D uncertain. The V gene lost 1 base and the J gene lost 1 base, with 7 bases spanning the gap. The CDR3 spans 13 residues. Looked up from germline, CDR1 is DFQATT and CDR2 is SNEGSKA (reference sequence). CDR3 residues: CSARVPDNYGYTF. The CDR3 bases are TGCAGTGCTAGAGTGCCCGATAACTATGGCTACACCTTC.